The T cell receptor beta chain under discussion was sequenced for a study of neurological immune-mediated disorders. MiXCR, applied by TCRdb to the 5' RACE reads, yields one record per CDR3 protein. The sample has fewer than 60,000 distinct CDR3 sequences; approximately 10% are singletons. CDR1 and CDR2 from the germline V gene are SGHTA and FQGNSA. With 7 bases removed from V and 0 bases from J, the gap between germline ends came to 13 bases. There are 14 residues in the CDR3. This clonotype has at least ten counts. The receptor was isolated from a man aged 65 to 79 with HTLV-1-associated myelopathy (HAM/TSP). The rearrangement joins TRBV7-2 to TRBJ2-7; a weak D match, TRBD1 (5 bases). The sample taken for sequencing was PBMCs. Written as DNA, the CDR3 is TGTGCCAGCAAACGACAGCGAAGCTCCTACGAGCAGTACTTC. Amino acids: CASKRQRSSYEQYF.